The 23 T cell receptor beta chains below come from one sample, sequenced in a study of T cell responses to AZD1222 COVID-19 vaccine. Generated by immunoSEQ multiplex PCR, the TCRdb table keeps only in-frame clones and is missing some. The sample yields 100,000 to 130,000 clones, more than 70% seen once. The specimen was peripheral blood, collected on day 0 of AZD1222 vaccination. These receptors all come from an adult in good health.

This sequence joins TRBV30 and TRBJ1-5; D possibly corresponds to TRBD1 (6 bases). Trimming took 1 base from V and 1 from J, leaving 11 bases between them. CDR3 length: 15 amino acids. Germline CDR1 GTSNPN, CDR2 SVGIG (reference sequence). CDR3 amino acids: CAWSADRLSNQPQHF. The DNA of the CDR3 is TGTGCCTGGAGTGCCGACAGGTTGAGCAATCAGCCCCAGCATTTT.

This chain joins TRBV6-5 and TRBJ1-5; D is possibly TRBD1 (6 bases). The CDR3 covers 14 residues. CDR1 MNHEY and CDR2 SVGAGI come from the germline V gene. With 6 bases removed from V and 2 bases from J, the gap between germline ends came to 11 bases. The CDR3: CASRTGRGNQPQHF. The CDR3 DNA is TGTGCCAGCAGGACAGGTAGGGGCAATCAGCCCCAGCATTTT.

V usage is TRBV11-2 and J usage is TRBJ2-1, with 13 positions matching TRBD2. The V gene end was trimmed by 6 bases and the J gene end by 9 bases; junction bases not matched to a gene: 8. Germline CDR1 and CDR2: SGHAT and FQNNGV. The CDR3 is 15 amino acids. As DNA, the CDR3 is TGTGCCAGCAGGCGACTAGCGGGAGGTAAAGTTGAGCAGTTCTTC. Translating gives CASRRLAGGKVEQFF.

The chain has TRBV6-5 and TRBJ2-7; TRBD2 aligns across 8 bases. Trimming at V came to 6 bases and at J to 6 bases, leaving 4 bases not matched to a gene. Germline CDR1 and CDR2: MNHEY and SVGAGI. CDR3 length equals 12 residues. This chain's CDR3 is CASRGLAREQYF. CDR3 coding DNA: TGTGCCAGCAGAGGACTAGCTCGCGAGCAGTACTTC.

The chain combines TRBV19 with TRBJ2-6, with TRBD1 matching 7 bases. The CDR3 has 16 residues. Per germline, CDR1 LNHDA and CDR2 SQIVND (reference sequence). The ends lost 5 bases at V and 2 bases at J; junction bases unmatched: 6. CDR3 in amino acids: CASSPRQGAGANVLTF. In nucleotides, the CDR3 is TGTGCCAGTAGTCCCCGACAGGGTGCTGGGGCCAACGTCCTGACTTTC. Drawing the rest from reference TRBV19 and TRBJ2-6, the complete variable domain is DGGITQSPKYLFRKEGQNVTLSCEQNLNHDAMYWYRQDPGQGLRLIYYSQIVNDFQKGDIAEGYSVSREKKESFPLTVTSAQKNPTAFYLCASSPRQGAGANVLTFGAGSRLTVL.

The CDR3 here is CASSFSRVSNQPQHF. The CDR3 DNA reads as TGTGCCAGCAGCTTCAGCAGGGTTAGCAATCAGCCCCAGCATTTT. The genes are TRBV7-2 and TRBJ1-5, with D tentatively TRBD1 (5 bases). Germline loops: CDR1 SGHTA, CDR2 FQGNSA. Between the trimmed V and J ends, which lost 3 bases and 0 bases, there was a span of 9 bases. The length of the CDR3 is 15 residues.

In DNA, the CDR3 is TGCGCCAGCAGCTTGGGCTGGGGCTCCTACAATGAGCAGTTCTTC. Translated: CASSLGWGSYNEQFF. This chain joins TRBV5-1 and TRBJ2-1; D not resolved. This CDR3 comprises 15 residues. Germline V lookup: CDR1 SGHRS, CDR2 YFSETQ. Deletions cut 0 bases from V and 0 bases from J, with 7 bases between.

CDR3 nucleotides: TGTGCCAGCAGTCCGACCTCCGGGACCAGATCCTACAATGAGCAGTTCTTC. Translating it yields CASSPTSGTRSYNEQFF. The chain employs TRBV27 and TRBJ2-1, with D perhaps assigned TRBD1 or TRBD2 (5 bases each). V lost 5 bases, J lost 1 base, and 18 bases lay in between. CDR1 MNHEY and CDR2 SMNVEV come from the germline V gene (reference sequence). The CDR3 sequence is 17 residues long.

This clone was picked up one time. V usage is TRBV6-5 and J usage is TRBJ2-7, with D uncertain. Germline values: CDR1 MNHEY, CDR2 SVGAGI. CDR3 length: 14 residues. V was trimmed by 6 bases and J by 3 bases, leaving 15 bases between them. CDR3 protein: CASRLTPYRYEQYF. The DNA of the CDR3 is TGTGCCAGCAGGTTGACACCCTACCGCTACGAGCAGTACTTC.

V usage is TRBV6-1 and J usage is TRBJ1-5; unclear D gene. Trimming removed 2 bases at V and 2 bases at J, with 7 bases between. Germline V gene lookup returns CDR1 MNHNS and CDR2 SASEGT. This CDR3 comprises 14 residues. This CDR3 is CASSERTGNQPQHF. DNA of the CDR3: TGTGCCAGCAGTGAACGGACGGGCAATCAGCCCCAGCATTTT.

The rearrangement links TRBV4-1 to TRBJ2-7, with D perhaps assigned TRBD1 or TRBD2 (5 bases each). CDR3 length: 17 amino acids. Trimming took 0 bases from V and 5 from J, leaving 20 bases between them. The germline V gene has CDR1 MGHRA and CDR2 YSYEKL. CDR3 residues: CASSQDRRVLGDNEQYF. The CDR3, as DNA: TGCGCCAGCAGCCAAGATAGGCGGGTTCTGGGGGATAACGAGCAGTACTTC.

About this clone: Sequence at one end of the junction differs from germline and may be a read error. This chain uses TRBV28 with TRBJ1-2, with 7 positions matching TRBD1. The CDR3 spans 16 residues. From germline, CDR1 is MDHEN and CDR2 SYDVKM. The CDR3 DNA follows: TGTGCCAGCAGCCCGGGACAGATAAAGGGTAACCATGGCTACACCTTC. As protein: CASSPGQIKGNHGYTF.

CDR3 sequence (DNA): TGTGCCAGCAGTTTAGTTACAGATAATTCACCCCTCCACTTT. This sequence encodes CASSLVTDNSPLHF. The V call is TRBV27, the J call TRBJ1-6; D not resolved. The CDR3 runs 14 residues. Trimming removed 2 bases from V and 5 bases from J, with 7 bases in between. CDR1 MNHEY and CDR2 SMNVEV come from the germline V gene (reference sequence).

The chain joins TRBV18 to TRBJ1-1; D possibly corresponds to TRBD1 (5 bases). The germline CDR1 and CDR2 sequences are KGHSH and LQKENI. CDR3 size: 14 residues. V shed 3 bases and J shed 4 bases, with 12 bases lying between them. The CDR3: CASSPGVQGTEAFF. CDR3 nucleotides: TGTGCCAGCTCACCCGGGGTTCAGGGCACTGAAGCTTTCTTT.

This chain links TRBV5-5 with TRBJ2-7; no clear D gene. The CDR3 is 12 residues long. The V end was cut by 0 bases, the J end by 3 bases, with 4 bases between. Germline assignment: CDR1 SGHKS and CDR2 YYEKEE (reference sequence). CDR3 DNA: TGTGCCAGCAGCTTGGCCGACTACGAGCAGTACTTC. Residues: CASSLADYEQYF.

V gene TRBV5-7 combines with J gene TRBJ1-4; D uncertain. TRBV5-7 is an open reading frame whose function is uncertain. Between the trimmed V and J ends, which lost 1 base and 1 base, there was a span of 17 bases. This CDR3 region has 18 residues. The CDR3 bases are TGTGCCAGCAGCTTGAGAGGGAAGAAGTTCAAAACTAATGAAAAACTGTTTTTT. Its translation: CASSLRGKKFKTNEKLFF.

The V gene is TRBV19, the J gene TRBJ2-5; 7 bases are a match to TRBD1. The V and J ends lost 4 bases and 3 bases, in that order; junction bases with no gene match: 5. CDR1 is LNHDA and CDR2 is SQIVND in the germline V gene (reference sequence). CDR3 length: 14 residues. The CDR3, as DNA: TGTGCCAGTAGTACCTCAACAGGGGAAGAGACCCAGTACTTC. Its translation is CASSTSTGEETQYF.

This sequence joins TRBV7-8 and TRBJ2-1; D gene unclear. The CDR3 covers 14 residues. The germline CDR1 and CDR2 sequences are SGHVS and FQNEAQ. V was trimmed by 3 bases and J by 0 bases, leaving 6 bases between them. CDR3 loop: CASSFRVSYNEQFF. CDR3 nucleotide sequence: TGTGCCAGCAGCTTTAGGGTCTCCTACAATGAGCAGTTCTTC.

The chain carries TRBV7-9 and TRBJ1-2; no reliable D call. Between the trimmed V and J ends, which lost 5 bases and 0 bases, there was a span of 10 bases. Germline CDR1 SEHNR, CDR2 FQNEAQ (reference sequence). This CDR3 spans 14 amino acids. CDR3 bases: TGTGCCAGCAGCCCTAGCTCTTCTAACTATGGCTACACCTTC. Protein product: CASSPSSSNYGYTF. The full variable domain, completed using reference TRBV7-9 and TRBJ1-2, is DTGVSQNPRHKITKRGQNVTFRCDPISEHNRLYWYRQTLGQGPEFLTYFQNEAQLEKSRLLSDRFSAERPKGSFSTLEIQRTEQGDSAMYLCASSPSSSNYGYTFGSGTRLTVV.

This chain joins TRBV10-3 and TRBJ2-3; 15 positions agree with TRBD2. With 11 bases clipped from V and 3 bases from J, the junction kept 6 bases outside the gene matches. This CDR3 has 15 residues. CDR1 ENHRY and CDR2 SYGVKD come from the germline V gene. Written as DNA, the CDR3 is TGTGCCGGAAGGACTAGCGGGAGGGCAACAGATACGCAGTATTTT. This codes for CAGRTSGRATDTQYF.

The chain has TRBV3-1 (or the pseudogene TRBV3-2) and TRBJ1-3; possibly TRBD1 for D (5 bases). The CDR3 is made up of 11 amino acids. Germline assignment: CDR1 LGHDT and CDR2 YNNKEL (reference sequence). V lost 1 base, J lost 10 bases, and 5 bases lay in between. This chain's CDR3 is CASSQGQTIYF. The CDR3 nucleotides are TGTGCCAGCAGCCAAGGACAGACCATATATTTT.

The chain uses TRBV7-3 and TRBJ2-2; the D is unclear. Germline CDR1 SGHTA, CDR2 FQGTGA. The CDR3 contains 16 residues. V was clipped by 3 bases and J by 3 bases, with 14 bases between them. CDR3 in amino acids: CASSLNPGGHTGELFF. The DNA for the CDR3 is TGTGCCAGCAGCTTGAATCCTGGCGGCCACACCGGGGAGCTGTTTTTT.

V is TRBV5-1 and J is TRBJ2-7; the D call may be TRBD1 or TRBD2 (5 bases each). The CDR3 sequence is 14 residues long. V lost 5 bases and J 8 bases, leaving 20 bases between the germline ends. Germline assignment: CDR1 SGHRS and CDR2 YFSETQ. The CDR3 protein is CASRSPGTDAKQYF. CDR3 bases: TGCGCCAGCAGGTCCCCCGGGACGGACGCCAAGCAGTACTTC.